This TCR beta chain is from a study of Ad26.COV2.S vaccination and SARS-CoV-2 variants. Sequencing used immunoSEQ multiplex PCR; TCRdb keeps in-frame clones, though not all of them. The sample shows some 300,000 clones, around 83% of them seen only once. Notes on the study in general: The analyses of TCR breadth and depth may have understated the size of total T cell responses. With respect to non-spike TCR breadth, vaccine and placebo recipients were similar.

Germline V gene data show CDR1 as SGHDN and CDR2 as FVKESK. The germline V and J ends were trimmed by 3 bases and 5 bases, with 14 bases remaining between them. The CDR3 is 15 residues long. A remark on this clone: Its specificity is unknown.

Regarding treatment: around 19 received Ad26.COV2.S at low or high dose, single or two shots; about 5 received placebo; per-sample allocation not given. Sampling was done on day 63 after the first vaccine or placebo injection. The rearrangement uses TRBV14 and TRBJ2-1; maybe TRBD2 (6 bases). Source: peripheral blood, taken in a trial of Ad26.COV2.S vaccine versus placebo. The sequence derives from a person aged 18-60 years who received the Ad26.COV2.S COVID-19 vaccine or a placebo. As DNA, the CDR3 is TGTGCCAGCAGCCAGAGGGCGGGACCCAACAATGAGCAGTTCTTC. Residues: CASSQRAGPNNEQFF.